This T cell receptor beta chain was documented in a study of cytomegalovirus exposure and HLA in healthy donors. Looked up from germline, CDR1 is SGHVS and CDR2 is FNYEAQ. This CDR3 is 15 amino acids long. Trimming removed 5 bases from V and 7 bases from J; junction bases left unmatched: 8. Regarding the study as a whole: Researchers reported from a later analysis that most CMV-associated TCR beta chains appeared HLA-restricted.

There are a few counts of this clone. Its antigen is unknown. The PCR employed 60 Vbeta primers together with 13 Jbeta primers. Only in-frame clones appear in the TCRdb table, and some are missing; sequencing was by immunoSEQ multiplex PCR. The data show approximately 100,000 clones, roughly 70% seen once. Sequencing was carried out using PBMCs. The sequence came from a man aged 40-50 years in good health and CMV-seropositive. The chain is built from TRBV7-6 and TRBJ2-1; 10 positions agree with TRBD2. This chain's CDR3 is CASSPRAGGANEQFF. The CDR3 DNA follows: TGTGCCAGCAGCCCCAGAGCGGGAGGGGCTAATGAGCAGTTCTTC.